This T cell receptor beta chain appears in the sequencing data of a study of Ad26.COV2.S vaccination and SARS-CoV-2 variants. This sample's treatment: over 15 received Ad26.COV2.S at low or high dose, single or two shots; several received placebo; per-sample allocation not given. Specimen acquisition occurred on day 63 following the initial vaccine or placebo injection. CDR1 is MDHEN and CDR2 is SYDVKM in the germline V gene. V lost 5 bases, J lost 3 bases, and 6 bases stayed unmatched. The length of the CDR3 is 15 residues. Sequencing used immunoSEQ multiplex PCR; TCRdb keeps in-frame clones, though not all of them. The sample includes approximately 240,000 clones, approximately 88% of them seen just once.

This receptor was taken from a person between 18 and 60 years old who received the Ad26.COV2.S COVID-19 vaccine or a placebo. The chain carries TRBV28 and TRBJ1-5; 8 bases map to TRBD1. The starting material was peripheral blood, obtained in a trial of Ad26.COV2.S vaccine versus placebo. The DNA of the CDR3 is TGTGCCAGCAGTGTCAGACAGGGGAACAATCAGCCCCAGCATTTT. Translation: CASSVRQGNNQPQHF.